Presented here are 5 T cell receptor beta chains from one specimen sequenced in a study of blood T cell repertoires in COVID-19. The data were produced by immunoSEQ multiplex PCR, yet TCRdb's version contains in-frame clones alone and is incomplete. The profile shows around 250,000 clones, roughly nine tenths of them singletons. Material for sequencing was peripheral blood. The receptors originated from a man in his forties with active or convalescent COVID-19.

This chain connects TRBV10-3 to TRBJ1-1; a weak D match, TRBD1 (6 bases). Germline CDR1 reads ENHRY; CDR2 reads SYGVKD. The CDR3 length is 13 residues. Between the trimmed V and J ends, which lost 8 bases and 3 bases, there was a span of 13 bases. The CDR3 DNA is TGTGCCATCTCCGGGACAAAAGACACTGAAGCTTTCTTT. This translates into CAISGTKDTEAFF.

In nucleotides, the CDR3 is TGTGCCAGCAGCTTAGGAACGACAGGGGCCCAGCCCCAGCATTTT. It yields the protein CASSLGTTGAQPQHF. The J gene is TRBJ1-5, the V gene TRBV13, with 8 nucleotides matching TRBD1. This CDR3 is 15 amino acids long. V was clipped by 0 bases and J by 7 bases; unmatched bases: 5. Germline loops: CDR1 PRHDT, CDR2 FYEKMQ (reference sequence).

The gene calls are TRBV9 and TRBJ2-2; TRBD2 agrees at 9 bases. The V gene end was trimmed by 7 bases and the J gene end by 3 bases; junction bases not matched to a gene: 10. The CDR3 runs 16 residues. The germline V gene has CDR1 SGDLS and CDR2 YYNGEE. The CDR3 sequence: CASPVGREGDTGELFF. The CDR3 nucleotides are TGTGCCAGCCCCGTGGGGCGGGAGGGGGACACCGGGGAGCTGTTTTTT.

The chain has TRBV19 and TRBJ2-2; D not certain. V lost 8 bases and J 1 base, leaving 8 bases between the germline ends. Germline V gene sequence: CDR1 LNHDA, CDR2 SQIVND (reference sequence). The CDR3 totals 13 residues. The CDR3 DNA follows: TGTGCCAGTCCCTCGGGGAACACCGGGGAGCTGTTTTTT. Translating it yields CASPSGNTGELFF.

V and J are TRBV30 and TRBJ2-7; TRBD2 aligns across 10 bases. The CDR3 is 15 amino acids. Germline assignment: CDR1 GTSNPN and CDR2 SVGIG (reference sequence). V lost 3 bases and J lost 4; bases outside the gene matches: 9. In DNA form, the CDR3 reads TGTGCCTGGAGCACTCCTCTAGCGGGAGTTTACGAGCAGTACTTC. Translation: CAWSTPLAGVYEQYF.